A selection of T cell receptor beta chains follows, all from one sample in a study of blood T cell repertoires in COVID-19. Only in-frame clones appear in the TCRdb table, and some are missing; sequencing was by immunoSEQ multiplex PCR. The sample has 150,000 to 200,000 clones, 75% to 90% seen once. The specimen was PBMCs or T cells enriched from blood (not recorded which). All receptors come from a woman aged 55-75 years who had recovered from COVID-19. The CDR3 runs from the conserved cysteine through the conserved F or W. Fields, in order: V gene, D gene, J gene, clone size, CDR3 DNA, CDR3 protein. D genes are given only for firm matches. Clone size, where shown, is once, few, many, or a class for clones that have expanded.

TRBV19	.	TRBJ1-2	few	TGTGCCAGTAGTATAAATTCAGGCCGCGCTTATGGCTACACCTTC	CASSINSGRAYGYTF
TRBV28	.	TRBJ2-3	.	TGTGCCATCGGGGGAGATACGCAGTATTTT	CAIGGDTQYF
TRBV5-1	.	TRBJ1-2	.	TGCGCCAGCAGAACAGGTTTGGAGGGCTATGGCTACACCTTC	CASRTGLEGYGYTF
TRBV2	TRBD1	TRBJ1-6	few	TGTGCCAGCAGGGGGGCCAGGGGGGCTTCACCCCTCCACTTT	CASRGARGASPLHF
TRBV7-9	.	TRBJ1-2	.	TGTGCCAGCAGCCCAGGACAGTCCTATGGCTACACCTTC	CASSPGQSYGYTF
TRBV5-1	.	TRBJ1-3	once	TGCGCCAGTAGCACTTCCTCTGGAAACACCATATATTTT	CASSTSSGNTIYF
TRBV6-5	.	TRBJ1-2	.	TGTGCCAGCAGTTGGGGGCGGGCAGGCGGCGGCTACACCTTC	CASSWGRAGGGYTF
TRBV27	.	TRBJ1-1	few	TGTGCCAGCAGCCCCTGGGCGAACACTGAAGCTTTCTTT	CASSPWANTEAFF
TRBV18	TRBD1	TRBJ1-2	.	TGTGCCAGCTCACCAAATCAGGGGGACTATGGCTACACCTTC	CASSPNQGDYGYTF
TRBV30	.	TRBJ1-2	.	TGTGCCTGGAGTGAACTTTCAGGGCAGGGCTACACCTTC	CAWSELSGQGYTF
TRBV6-5	.	TRBJ1-2	few	TGTGCCAGCACCCGTGGGGCCCCTGGAGGCTACACCTTC	CASTRGAPGGYTF
TRBV6-2/TRBV6-3	TRBD2	TRBJ2-1	.	TGTGCCAGCAGTTACGAACTAGCGGGCTACAATGAGCAGTTCTTC	CASSYELAGYNEQFF
TRBV29-1	TRBD2	TRBJ2-7	.	TGCAGCGCGGGAGGAGGGGCATCCTACGAGCAGTACTTC	CSAGGGASYEQYF
TRBV13	.	TRBJ1-2	.	TGTGCTAGCAGCTTTTCTCAGGGAGGTCGCGGCTACACCTTC	CASSFSQGGRGYTF
TRBV6-5	TRBD1	TRBJ2-1	.	TGTGCCAGCAGACACAGGGGGCACGAAGAGCAGTTCTTC	CASRHRGHEEQFF
TRBV5-1	.	TRBJ1-4	.	TGCGCCAGCAGCCGACAGGCAGCAACTAATGAAAAACTGTTTTTT	CASSRQAATNEKLFF
TRBV6-1	.	TRBJ2-1	few	TGTGCCAGCAGTGAGATGGACAGAGCCTACAATGAGCAGTTCTTC	CASSEMDRAYNEQFF
TRBV2	TRBD1	TRBJ1-4	once	TGTGCCAGCAGGCCAGACAGGGGGTCAGGAGAAAAACTGTTTTTT	CASRPDRGSGEKLFF
TRBV9	TRBD2	TRBJ2-2	.	TGTGCCAGCAGCGTGCAAGCGGGAGATACCGGGGAGCTGTTTTTT	CASSVQAGDTGELFF
TRBV28	.	TRBJ2-1	.	TGTGCCAGCACCCAGGGCTATGAGCAGTTCTTC	CASTQGYEQFF
TRBV6-2/TRBV6-3	.	TRBJ2-5	few	TGTGCCAGCAGTTACTCTGAGTTAGGAGGAGAGACCCAGTACTTC	CASSYSELGGETQYF
TRBV18	.	TRBJ1-2	.	TGTGCCAGCTCACAGGGGCGGAACTATGGCTACACCTTC	CASSQGRNYGYTF
TRBV9	TRBD2	TRBJ2-1	.	TGTGCCAGCAGCGTGACTAGCGGGGGGCTCTACAATGAGCAGTTCTTC	CASSVTSGGLYNEQFF